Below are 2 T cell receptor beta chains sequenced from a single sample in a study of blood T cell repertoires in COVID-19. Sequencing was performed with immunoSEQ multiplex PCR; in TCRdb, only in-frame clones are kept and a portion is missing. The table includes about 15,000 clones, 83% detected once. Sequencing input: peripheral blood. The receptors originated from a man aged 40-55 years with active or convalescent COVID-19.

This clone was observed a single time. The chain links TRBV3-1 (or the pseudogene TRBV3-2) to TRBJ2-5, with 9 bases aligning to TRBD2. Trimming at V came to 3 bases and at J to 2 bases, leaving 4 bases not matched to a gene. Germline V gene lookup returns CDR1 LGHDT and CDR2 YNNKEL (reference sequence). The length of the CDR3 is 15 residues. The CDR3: CASSHATSGQETQYF. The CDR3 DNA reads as TGTGCCAGCAGCCACGCGACTAGCGGACAAGAGACCCAGTACTTC.

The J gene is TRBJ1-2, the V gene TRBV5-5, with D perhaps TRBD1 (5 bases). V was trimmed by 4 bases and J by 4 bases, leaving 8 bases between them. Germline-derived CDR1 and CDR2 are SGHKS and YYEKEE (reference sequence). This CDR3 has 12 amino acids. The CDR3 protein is CASSSDSYGYTF. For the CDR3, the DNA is TGTGCCAGCAGCAGCGACAGCTATGGCTACACCTTC.